These 25 T cell receptor beta chains originate from one sample sequenced in a study of CD8 T cells in Susac syndrome. Random hexamers were used to reverse transcribe 0.5 to 1 ug of RNA. Each CDR3 protein gets one entry after TCRdb re-called the immunoSEQ multiplex PCR reads with MiXCR. The top ten clones hold 0.08% to 0.11% of a sample with about 200,000 distinct CDR3 sequences, 85% to 95% of them seen once. The sample taken for sequencing was CD4+ T cells from PBMCs. These receptors all stem from a human donor in good health.

The chain uses TRBV6-2 or TRBV6-3 and TRBJ1-4; 9 bases are shared with TRBD1. The germline gives CDR1 MNHEY, CDR2 SVGEGT. Germline trimming cut 6 bases from V and 10 bases from J; bases unmatched to any gene: 21. CDR3 length: 18 residues. DNA of the CDR3: TGTGCCAGCAGACCCGGGACAGGGAACGGATCGGGACGAAGAAAACTGTTTTTT. It is translated as CASRPGTGNGSGRRKLFF.

V and J are TRBV29-1 and TRBJ1-1; no clear D gene. Trimming stripped 5 bases from V and 1 base from J, with 11 bases between. Germline CDR1 reads SQVTM; CDR2 reads ANQGSEA. This CDR3 region has 13 residues. CDR3 amino acids: CSVNSPGNTEAFF. The CDR3 nucleotides read TGCAGCGTTAATTCCCCGGGGAACACTGAAGCTTTCTTT.

The V and J genes are TRBV20-1 and TRBJ1-5; 8 nucleotides match TRBD1. Germline lookup yields CDR1 DFQATT and CDR2 SNEGSKA (reference sequence). The CDR3 spans 14 residues. V trimming: 5 bases; J trimming: 5 bases; junction bases outside the gene matches: 8. CDR3 nucleotide sequence: TGCAGTGCTCTTCCAGGGGGCACAGATCAGCCCCAGCATTTT. Translated: CSALPGGTDQPQHF.

The chain is built from TRBV5-1 and TRBJ2-2; TRBD1 aligns across 9 bases. The germline CDR1 and CDR2 sequences are SGHRS and YFSETQ. Unmatched junction bases numbered 8, after V lost 4 bases and J lost 7 bases. This CDR3 is built from 15 residues. CDR3 sequence: CASSQTGQGVGELFF. The CDR3 DNA sequence: TGCGCCAGCAGCCAAACGGGACAGGGAGTCGGGGAGCTGTTTTTT.

The chain employs TRBV5-4 and TRBJ2-7; 8 positions match TRBD1. J was trimmed by 0 bases and V by 5 bases; bases with no gene match: 7. Germline V CDR1 and CDR2: SGHNT, YYREEE (reference sequence). CDR3 length equals 15 residues. The CDR3 sequence: CASRKDRASSYEQYV. The CDR3 DNA is TGTGCCAGCAGGAAGGACAGGGCGAGCTCCTACGAGCAGTACGTC.

The chain recombines TRBV30 with TRBJ1-4, with D uncertain. The V and J ends lost 4 bases and 0 bases respectively, with 6 bases between them. The CDR3 length is 13 residues. Germline CDR1 and CDR2: GTSNPN and SVGIG (reference sequence). The CDR3 is CAWTESTNEKLFF. Here the CDR3 DNA reads TGTGCCTGGACAGAATCAACTAATGAAAAACTGTTTTTT.

The chain has TRBV27 and TRBJ2-1; D unclear. The V end was cut by 8 bases, the J end by 8 bases, with 7 bases between. CDR1 is MNHEY and CDR2 is SMNVEV in the germline V gene (reference sequence). The CDR3 loop spans 10 amino acids. CDR3 loop: CASGKYEQFF. The CDR3 coding sequence is TGTGCCAGCGGGAAATATGAGCAGTTCTTC.

This chain links TRBV6-5 with TRBJ1-2, with a tentative D call TRBD1 (5 bases). The V end lost 6 bases, the J end lost 4 bases, and 15 bases lay between the germline ends. The CDR3 has 14 amino acids. Per the germline V gene, CDR1 is MNHEY and CDR2 is SVGAGI. The CDR3 bases are TGTGCCAGCAGGCGACCGGGACTGGGCTATGGCTACACCTTC. Residues: CASRRPGLGYGYTF.

This rearrangement joins TRBV25-1 to TRBJ1-1, with a weak D call TRBD1 (6 bases). The CDR3 is 14 residues long. The V gene's germline CDR1 is MGHDK and CDR2 SYGVNS. Deletions cut 8 bases from V and 1 base from J, with 14 bases between. The CDR3 sequence is CASGKQGSNTEAFF. As DNA, the CDR3 is TGTGCCAGCGGGAAACAGGGATCGAACACTGAAGCTTTCTTT.

CDR3 sequence (DNA): TGTGCCAGCAGCCGACATATCTCGGGGTACAATGAGCAGTTCTTC. Encoded protein: CASSRHISGYNEQFF. The rearrangement uses TRBV14 and TRBJ2-1, with D maybe TRBD2 (5 bases). This CDR3 is built from 15 residues. CDR1 is SGHDN, CDR2 FVKESK, per germline. V lost 4 bases to trimming and J lost 4 bases, with 14 bases between them. The whole variable domain, filled in from reference TRBV14 and TRBJ2-1, reads EAGVTQFPSHSVIEKGQTVTLRCDPISGHDNLYWYRRVMGKEIKFLLHFVKESKQDESGMPNNRFLAERTGGTYSTLKVQPAELEDSGVYFCASSRHISGYNEQFFGPGTRLTVL.

CDR3 loop: CSGGSGRYNEQFF. The CDR3 coding sequence is TGCAGCGGGGGGAGCGGGAGATACAATGAGCAGTTCTTC. The chain has TRBV29-1 and TRBJ2-1, with 8 bases that match TRBD2. CDR3 length: 13 amino acids. The germline gives CDR1 SQVTM, CDR2 ANQGSEA. V shed 7 bases and J 4 bases; nucleotides not matched to a gene: 6.

The J gene is TRBJ2-6, the V gene TRBV13, with D unresolved. CDR1 and CDR2 (germline): PRHDT, FYEKMQ (reference sequence). The ends were cut back, 5 bases at V and 1 base at J, with 12 bases in the middle. The CDR3 has 16 residues. As DNA, the CDR3 is TGTGCCAGCAGCCGGTCACAGCAGTCTGGGGCCAACGTCCTGACTTTC. It specifies CASSRSQQSGANVLTF.

This chain uses TRBV5-1 with TRBJ2-3, with 7 bases fitting TRBD2. Germline V CDR1 and CDR2: SGHRS, YFSETQ. The CDR3 covers 14 residues. The ends lost 3 bases at V and 6 bases at J; junction bases unmatched: 7. CDR3 region: CASSSPSGGDTQYF. CDR3 DNA: TGCGCCAGCAGCTCGCCTAGCGGAGGGGATACGCAGTATTTT.

The V and J genes are TRBV15 and TRBJ2-2; D is perhaps TRBD1 (6 bases). V lost 0 bases, J lost 6 bases, and 14 bases lay in between. The CDR3 has 16 amino acids. CDR1 and CDR2 (germline): LNHNV, YYDKDF (reference sequence). The CDR3 spells CATSRDSGGAPGELFF. The CDR3 region has the DNA TGTGCCACCAGCAGAGATAGTGGGGGCGCCCCCGGGGAGCTGTTTTTT.

V gene TRBV30 combines with J gene TRBJ2-3, with 8 bases lining up with TRBD2. The CDR3 sequence is 14 residues long. Trimming cost V 0 bases and J 4 bases; bases outside gene matches: 3. Germline CDR1 and CDR2: GTSNPN and SVGIG (reference sequence). The DNA of the CDR3 is TGTGCCTGGAGTGTGAGCGGGAGCGCAGATACGCAGTATTTT. This codes for CAWSVSGSADTQYF.

This chain joins TRBV7-9 and TRBJ2-3, with 9 bases aligning to TRBD2. Germline lookup yields CDR1 SEHNR and CDR2 FQNEAQ (reference sequence). The CDR3 extends over 15 amino acids. Losses at the gene ends were 2 bases for V and 6 bases for J; bases not matched to a gene: 6. This CDR3 reads CASSLWASGKDTQYF. The CDR3 nucleotides read TGTGCCAGCAGCTTATGGGCTAGCGGGAAGGATACGCAGTATTTT.

V is TRBV7-9 and J is TRBJ1-1; 9 positions agree with TRBD1. CDR3 size: 17 residues. The V segment lost 1 base and the J segment 0 bases; nucleotides outside the gene matches: 6. The germline V gene has CDR1 SEHNR and CDR2 FQNEAQ (reference sequence). The CDR3 sequence: CASSLEGTGLVNTEAFF. Here the CDR3 DNA reads TGTGCCAGCAGCTTAGAAGGGACAGGGTTGGTGAACACTGAAGCTTTCTTT.

The rearrangement links TRBV12-3 or TRBV12-4 to TRBJ1-1; D unclear. The germline V and J ends were trimmed by 3 bases and 11 bases, with 4 bases remaining between them. CDR3 length equals 9 residues. CDR3 amino acids: CASSFPAFF. The CDR3 DNA follows: TGTGCCAGCAGTTTTCCCGCTTTCTTT.

The chain employs TRBV20-1 and TRBJ2-7, with D possibly TRBD2 on 6 matching bases. Germline lookup yields CDR1 DFQATT and CDR2 SNEGSKA (reference sequence). Trimming left V 3 bases short and J 3 bases short, with 15 bases between. The CDR3 runs to 14 residues. The CDR3 DNA is TGCAGTGCTAGTGCCCAGCGGACTATCTACGAGCAGTACTTC. The encoded protein is CSASAQRTIYEQYF.

This clonotype was counted a few times. Compared with germline, one end of the junction differs, possibly owing to a read error. This CDR3 reads CASSRGLASTDTQYF. In DNA, the CDR3 is TGTGCTAGCAGCCGGGGACTGGCTAGCACAGATACGCAGTATTTT. The chain links TRBV7-7 to TRBJ2-3; D possibly corresponds to TRBD2 (6 bases). The CDR3 consists of 15 residues. Germline assignment: CDR1 SSHAT and CDR2 FNYEAQ (reference sequence). Drawing the rest from reference TRBV7-7 and TRBJ2-3, the complete variable domain is GAGVSQSPRYKVTKRGQDVTLRCDPISSHATLYWYQQALGQGPEFLTYFNYEAQPDKSGLPSDRFSAERPEGSISTLTIQRTEQRDSAMYRCASSRGLASTDTQYFGPGTRLTVL.

The chain uses TRBV9 and TRBJ2-1; D possibly matches TRBD1 or TRBD2 (5 bases each). CDR1 and CDR2 (germline): SGDLS, YYNGEE. V was cut by 0 bases and J by 10 bases, with 11 bases left in between. The CDR3 totals 13 residues. The CDR3 is CASSVARDLEQFF. DNA for the CDR3: TGTGCCAGCAGCGTAGCTCGGGACCTGGAGCAGTTCTTC. Variable domain in full (rest from reference TRBV9 and TRBJ2-1): DSGVTQTPKHLITATGQRVTLRCSPRSGDLSVYWYQQSLDQGLQFLIQYYNGEERAKGNILERFSAQQFPDLHSELNLSSLELGDSALYFCASSVARDLEQFFGPGTRLTVL.

The rearrangement uses TRBV13 and TRBJ2-1; the D is unclear. CDR3 size: 14 residues. V lost 4 bases and J lost 4, with 11 bases in between. Germline V CDR1 and CDR2: PRHDT, FYEKMQ (reference sequence). CDR3 DNA: TGTGCCAGCAGCTCCGGTAAGGATTACAATGAGCAGTTCTTC. This sequence encodes CASSSGKDYNEQFF.

The chain is built from TRBV28 and TRBJ1-1, with 8 bases identical to TRBD1. Trimming cost V 2 bases and J 2 bases; bases outside gene matches: 1. This CDR3 is 14 amino acids long. CDR1 and CDR2 (germline): MDHEN, SYDVKM. The CDR3 DNA is TGTGCCAGCAGTTTACAGGGGGCAAACACTGAAGCTTTCTTT. Translation gives CASSLQGANTEAFF.

The chain recombines TRBV20-1 with TRBJ2-2; no definite D call. Germline V CDR1 and CDR2: DFQATT, SNEGSKA (reference sequence). V dropped 0 bases and J dropped 3 bases, with 11 bases sitting between them. The CDR3 length is 15 residues. CDR3 sequence reads: CSARDDGRDTGELFF. CDR3 DNA sequence: TGCAGTGCTAGAGATGATGGACGAGACACCGGGGAGCTGTTTTTT.

This sequence joins TRBV30 and TRBJ1-1; TRBD1 is a possible D gene (5 bases). V was cut by 0 bases and J by 1 base, with 9 bases left in between. Germline V gives CDR1 GTSNPN, CDR2 SVGIG (reference sequence). This CDR3 has 14 amino acids. The CDR3 loop is CAWSVYRTNTEAFF. CDR3 nucleotides: TGTGCCTGGAGTGTCTACAGGACGAACACTGAAGCTTTCTTT.